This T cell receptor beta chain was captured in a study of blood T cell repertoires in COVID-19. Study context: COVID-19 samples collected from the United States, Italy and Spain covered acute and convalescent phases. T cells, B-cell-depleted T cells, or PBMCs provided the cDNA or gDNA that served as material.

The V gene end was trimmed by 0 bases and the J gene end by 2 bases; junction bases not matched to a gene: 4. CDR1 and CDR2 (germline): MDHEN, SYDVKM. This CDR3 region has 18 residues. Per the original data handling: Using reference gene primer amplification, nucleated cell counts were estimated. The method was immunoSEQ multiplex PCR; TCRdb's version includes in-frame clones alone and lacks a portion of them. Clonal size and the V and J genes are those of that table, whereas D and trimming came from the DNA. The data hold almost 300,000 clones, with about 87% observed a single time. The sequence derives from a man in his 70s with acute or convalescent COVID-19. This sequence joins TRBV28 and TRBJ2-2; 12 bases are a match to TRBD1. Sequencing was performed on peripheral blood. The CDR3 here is CASSLWGTGGLNTGELFF. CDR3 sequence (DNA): TGTGCCAGCAGTTTATGGGGGACAGGGGGCCTCAACACCGGGGAGCTGTTTTTT.